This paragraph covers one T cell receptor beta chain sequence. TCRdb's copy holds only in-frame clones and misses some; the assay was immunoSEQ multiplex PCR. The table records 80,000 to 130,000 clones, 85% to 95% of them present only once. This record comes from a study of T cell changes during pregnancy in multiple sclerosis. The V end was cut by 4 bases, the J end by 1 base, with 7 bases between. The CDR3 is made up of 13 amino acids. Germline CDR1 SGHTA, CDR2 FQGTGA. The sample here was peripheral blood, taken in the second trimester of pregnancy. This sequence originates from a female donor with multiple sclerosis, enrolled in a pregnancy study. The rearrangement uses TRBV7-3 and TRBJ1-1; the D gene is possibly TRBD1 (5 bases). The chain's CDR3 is CASSYDRNTEAFF. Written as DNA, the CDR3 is TGTGCCAGCAGCTACGACAGGAACACTGAAGCTTTCTTT.